These T cell receptor beta chains were read from a single sample in a study of blood T cell repertoires in COVID-19. Clones were read by immunoSEQ multiplex PCR, and TCRdb kept only the in-frame ones, dropping some. The sample lists under 75,000 clones; approximately 80% were seen once. What was sequenced was peripheral blood. The receptors were gathered from a woman of 80 years or more with acute or convalescent COVID-19. The CDR3 runs from the conserved cysteine through the conserved F or W. Each record gives: clone size, D gene, V gene, CDR3 length, J gene, CDR3 protein, CDR3 DNA. A D gene is named only where the DNA matches it firmly. For some rows the clone size is stated as once, few or many, or as a class when expanded; others skip it.

>NA|NA|TRBV18|13|TRBJ2-2
CASSLGASGELFF
TGTGCCAGCTCCCTTGGGGCCTCCGGGGAGCTGTTTTTT
>NA|NA|TRBV2|15|TRBJ2-5
CASSDMTSGQETQYF
TGTGCCAGCAGTGATATGACATCTGGTCAAGAGACCCAGTACTTC
>NA|TRBD1|TRBV7-9|16|TRBJ2-5
CASSSVDRGGQETQYF
TGTGCCAGCAGCTCCGTGGACAGGGGAGGACAAGAGACCCAGTACTTC
>NA|NA|TRBV29-1|10|TRBJ2-1
CSHGDNEQFF
TGCAGCCACGGGGACAATGAGCAGTTCTTC
>NA|NA|TRBV27|15|TRBJ2-1
CASSPLRSGNNEQFF
TGTGCCAGCAGTCCCCTGCGTAGCGGCAACAATGAGCAGTTCTTC
>NA|TRBD1|TRBV12-3/TRBV12-4|13|TRBJ1-1
CASSNDRVTEAFF
TGTGCCAGCAGCAACGACAGGGTTACTGAAGCTTTCTTT
>NA|NA|TRBV5-1|14|TRBJ1-5
CASSQQGGNQPQHF
TGCGCCAGCAGCCAACAGGGAGGGAATCAGCCCCAGCATTTT
>NA|NA|TRBV12-3/TRBV12-4|13|TRBJ2-3
CASSLGLGDTQYF
TGTGCCAGCAGTTTGGGGCTAGGGGATACGCAGTATTTT
>NA|TRBD1|TRBV19|16|TRBJ1-2
CASSPILTGSDYGYTF
TGTGCCAGTAGTCCCATCTTGACAGGGAGTGACTATGGCTACACCTTC
>NA|NA|TRBV10-2|14|TRBJ2-5
CASSEMTSQETQYF
TGCGCCAGCAGTGAGATGACTAGCCAAGAGACCCAGTACTTC
>NA|NA|TRBV4-3|18|TRBJ1-3
CASSQDTLAGRVGDTIYF
TGCGCCAGCAGCCAAGATACGCTGGCGGGCCGGGTTGGAGACACCATATATTTT
>NA|TRBD1|TRBV5-5|15|TRBJ1-1
CASSLVARGMTEAFF
TGTGCCAGCAGCTTGGTGGCCAGGGGGATGACTGAAGCTTTCTTT
>many|TRBD1|TRBV7-9|13|TRBJ1-1
CASSPQGDKEAFF
TGTGCCAGCAGCCCTCAGGGGGACAAGGAAGCTTTCTTT
>NA|TRBD2|TRBV7-2|15|TRBJ2-3
CASSLLGLARNTQYF
TGTGCCAGCAGCTTATTGGGACTAGCAAGAAATACGCAGTATTTT
>NA|NA|TRBV3-1/TRBV3-2|12|TRBJ2-7
CASSQVSYEQYF
TGTGCCAGCAGCCAAGTCAGTTACGAGCAGTACTTC
>once|TRBD2|TRBV27|17|TRBJ2-3
CASSWGGGSAGTDTQYF
TGTGCCAGCAGCTGGGGGGGTGGGTCCGCTGGCACAGATACGCAGTATTTT
>NA|TRBD1|TRBV25-1|14|TRBJ1-2
CASSSNRDRSGYTF
TGTGCCAGCAGTTCCAACCGGGACAGGTCCGGCTACACCTTC
>NA|NA|TRBV1|20|TRBJ2-7
CTSSLLAGTTRSGGAYEQYF
TGCACCAGCAGCCTACTTGCCGGGACTACCCGATCTGGAGGGGCCTACGAGCAGTACTTC
>few|NA|TRBV7-3|17|TRBJ2-6
CASSLNGRGSGANVLTF
TGTGCCAGCAGCTTAAATGGTAGGGGCTCTGGGGCCAACGTCCTGACTTTC
>NA|TRBD2|TRBV6-1|23|TRBJ2-2
CASSEALAHPLAGVKPNTGELFF
TGTGCCAGCAGTGAAGCCTTAGCGCACCCACTAGCGGGAGTGAAACCGAACACCGGGGAGCTGTTTTTT
>NA|TRBD1|TRBV2|16|TRBJ1-2
CASSEGGQASNYGYTF
TGTGCCAGCAGTGAAGGGGGACAGGCATCAAACTATGGCTACACCTTC
>NA|NA|TRBV10-1|14|TRBJ2-2
CASSESRNTGELFF
TGCGCCAGCAGTGAGAGTAGGAACACCGGGGAGCTGTTTTTT
>NA|TRBD1|TRBV29-1|15|TRBJ2-7
CSVESGTGVSYEQYF
TGCAGCGTTGAGTCTGGGACAGGGGTTTCCTACGAGCAGTACTTC
>NA|NA|TRBV28|15|TRBJ1-5
CASSQFDSSNQPQHF
TGTGCCAGCAGTCAATTTGACAGTAGCAATCAGCCCCAGCATTTT
>NA|TRBD2|TRBV30|14|TRBJ2-7
CAWRSRREAYEQYF
TGTGCCTGGAGATCAAGGCGGGAGGCATACGAGCAGTACTTC
>once|NA|TRBV5-5|16|TRBJ2-3
CASSPGTFTSTDTQYF
TGTGCCAGCAGCCCCGGGACTTTCACTAGCACAGATACGCAGTATTTT
>NA|TRBD1|TRBV27|15|TRBJ2-7
CASSSSRQGSYEQYF
TGTGCCAGCAGTTCCTCCCGACAGGGGAGCTACGAGCAGTACTTC
>NA|TRBD1|TRBV5-4|16|TRBJ1-3
CASSGGQGAPGNTIYF
TGTGCCAGCAGCGGGGGACAGGGGGCGCCTGGAAACACCATATATTTT
>few|NA|TRBV24-1|15|TRBJ2-7
CATSDPPRGAHEQYF
TGTGCCACCAGTGACCCCCCCCGAGGTGCGCACGAGCAGTACTTC
>few|NA|TRBV5-1|14|TRBJ2-5
CASRLGLQQETQYF
TGCGCCAGCCGACTAGGACTGCAACAAGAGACCCAGTACTTC
>NA|NA|TRBV5-1|15|TRBJ1-1
CASSPLTATNTEAFF
TGCGCCAGCAGCCCGCTGACAGCGACGAACACTGAAGCTTTCTTT
>NA|TRBD1|TRBV6-5|14|TRBJ2-7
CASSSGTGVSEQYF
TGTGCCAGCAGTTCCGGGACAGGGGTTTCCGAGCAGTACTTC
>NA|TRBD2|TRBV3-1/TRBV3-2|16|TRBJ2-5
CASSQEASGRQETQYF
TGTGCCAGCAGCCAAGAGGCTAGCGGGAGACAAGAGACCCAGTACTTC
>few|TRBD1|TRBV2|13|TRBJ2-7
CASSRQGVDEQYF
TGTGCCAGCAGTAGACAGGGGGTGGACGAGCAGTACTTC
>NA|TRBD1|TRBV29-1|11|TRBJ1-1
CSVLSGTEAFF
TGCAGCGTTCTCTCTGGGACAGAGGCTTTCTTT
>few|TRBD1|TRBV28|15|TRBJ1-5
CASSLGGQGSQPQHF
TGTGCCAGCAGTTTAGGGGGACAGGGGAGTCAGCCCCAGCATTTT
>NA|TRBD1|TRBV6-5|14|TRBJ1-5
CASGGQGQGQPQHF
TGTGCCAGCGGGGGACAGGGGCAAGGTCAGCCCCAGCATTTT
>few|NA|TRBV5-6|15|TRBJ1-3
CASSLLVGSGNTIYF
TGTGCCAGCAGCTTGTTAGTCGGGTCTGGAAACACCATATATTTT
>NA|TRBD1|TRBV7-2|16|TRBJ2-5
CASSLGDRVGGETQYF
TGTGCCAGCAGCTTAGGGGACAGGGTTGGGGGCGAGACCCAGTACTTC
>NA|NA|TRBV19|12|TRBJ1-2
CASHSGNYGYTF
TGTGCCAGTCACAGTGGAAACTATGGCTACACCTTC
>NA|TRBD2|TRBV18|17|TRBJ2-5
CASSPPGLAGAYETQYF
TGTGCCAGCTCACCACCGGGGCTAGCGGGAGCTTACGAGACCCAGTACTTC
>NA|NA|TRBV7-2|15|TRBJ2-6
CASSSRAAGANVLTF
TGTGCCAGCAGCTCTCGCGCCGCTGGGGCCAACGTCCTGACTTTC
>NA|TRBD1|TRBV9|13|TRBJ1-2
CASSAGQGDGYTF
TGTGCCAGCAGCGCCGGACAGGGTGATGGCTACACCTTC
>NA|NA|TRBV19|12|TRBJ1-5
CASSIDLQPQHF
TGTGCCAGTAGTATAGATCTTCAGCCCCAGCATTTT
>NA|NA|TRBV6-1|15|TRBJ1-1
CASSEPGAARTEAFF
TGTGCCAGCAGTGAGCCAGGGGCCGCGAGGACTGAAGCTTTCTTT
>NA|NA|TRBV24-1|13|TRBJ2-5
CATSRGYQETQYF
TGTGCCACCTCCCGAGGGTACCAAGAGACCCAGTACTTC
>NA|TRBD2|TRBV30|15|TRBJ2-1
CAWSVGLAGGNEQFF
TGTGCCTGGAGTGTTGGACTAGCGGGGGGGAATGAGCAGTTCTTC
>few|NA|TRBV28|13|TRBJ1-1
CASSSLTRTEAFF
TGTGCCAGCAGCTCCCTGACTCGGACTGAAGCTTTCTTT
>NA|TRBD2|TRBV19|20|TRBJ2-1
CASSPPSGRAAGTEYNEQFF
TGTGCCAGTAGTCCTCCTAGCGGGAGGGCCGCTGGGACGGAGTACAATGAGCAGTTCTTC
>NA|TRBD2|TRBV7-2|15|TRBJ2-5
CASSRTSGNTKTQYF
TGTGCCAGCAGCAGGACTAGCGGGAATACGAAGACCCAGTACTTC
>NA|TRBD2|TRBV3-1/TRBV3-2|15|TRBJ2-1
CASSAGGLAANEQFF
TGTGCCAGCAGCGCCGGCGGACTAGCGGCAAATGAGCAGTTCTTC
>NA|NA|TRBV27|14|TRBJ2-5
CASSSYPRRETQYF
TGTGCCAGCAGTTCCTATCCGCGCCGAGAGACCCAGTACTTC
>once|NA|TRBV12-3/TRBV12-4|13|TRBJ2-7
CASSLSGYYEQYF
TGTGCCAGCAGCCTTTCGGGGTACTACGAGCAGTACTTC
>NA|NA|TRBV18|15|TRBJ1-2
CASSPSRGGGRGYTF
TGTGCCAGCTCACCTTCCCGGGGGGGCGGAAGAGGCTACACCTTC
>once|TRBD2|TRBV11-3|16|TRBJ2-1
CASSIRDTSGYNEQFF
TGTGCCAGCAGCATTAGGGACACTAGCGGCTACAATGAGCAGTTCTTC
>NA|TRBD1|TRBV13|12|TRBJ1-1
CASSLNRGEAFF
TGTGCCAGCAGCTTAAACAGGGGTGAAGCTTTCTTT
>once|NA|TRBV15|13|TRBJ1-1
CATSRDIAFEAFF
TGTGCCACCAGCAGAGATATAGCTTTCGAAGCTTTCTTT
>NA|NA|TRBV5-8|16|TRBJ2-5
CASSLGSRAQRETQYF
TGTGCCAGCAGCTTGGGGAGTCGGGCCCAGCGGGAGACCCAGTACTTC